This note documents a single T cell receptor (beta chain) sequence. The authors' processing: Estimation of nucleated cell counts was performed using reference gene primer amplification. Sequenced by immunoSEQ multiplex PCR; TCRdb stores in-frame clones only, minus some. V, J and clone size derive from that table, while D and trimming were established from the DNA sequence. The sample consists of 250,000 or so clones, around 89% of them appearing once. This record comes from a study of blood T cell repertoires in COVID-19. The length of the CDR3 is 16 residues. V lost 4 bases to trimming and J lost 9 bases; unmatched junction nucleotides: 12. Germline lookup yields CDR1 SGHNT and CDR2 YYREEE (reference sequence).

The chain is built from TRBV5-4 and TRBJ1-6; TRBD1 agrees at 8 bases. The sequence was obtained from a woman aged 25 to 39 with acute COVID-19. The material sequenced was PBMCs or T cells enriched from blood (not recorded which). For the CDR3, the DNA is TGTGCCAGCAGCCCCGGACGGACAGGGATGCTTTCACCCCTCCACTTT. This gives the protein CASSPGRTGMLSPLHF.